One sample yielded the 22 T cell receptor beta chains listed below, sequenced in a study of vaccination effects on CD4 cells after COVID-19. Their antigens are not known. Viral peptide pool expansion of antigen-specific CD4+ T cells preceded sequencing in the ViraFEST assay. An approximately ten-day culture period preceded the isolation of CD4+ T cells. None of these healthy vaccinees had been infected with SARS-CoV-2 before vaccination. Libraries were prepared by immunoSEQ multiplex PCR; TCRdb keeps only in-frame clonotypes and omits some of them. In the table there are 25,000 to 35,000 clones, around 75% of which are singletons. This material consisted of CD4+ T cells from PBMCs cultured with SARS-CoV-2 spike peptides, taken before COVID-19 vaccination. These TCRs come from a human donor who received a COVID-19 vaccine.

This clone occurred a few times. The CDR3 nucleotides are TGTGCCAGCAGCGCAAGTGCAGGCAATCAGCCCCAGCATTTT. It is translated as CASSASAGNQPQHF. The chain carries TRBV7-2 and TRBJ1-5; D is ambiguous. This CDR3 region has 14 residues. Trimming left V 5 bases short and J 2 bases short, with 10 bases between. CDR1 is SGHTA, CDR2 FQGNSA, per germline.

V usage is TRBV6-5 and J usage is TRBJ1-2; D is uncertain. Germline CDR1 MNHEY, CDR2 SVGAGI. Between the trimmed V and J ends, which lost 7 bases and 7 bases, there was a span of 16 bases. The length of the CDR3 is 13 residues. CDR3 DNA sequence: TGTGCCAGCAAGAAGGAGGTCCGGGGTGGCTACACCTTC. It specifies CASKKEVRGGYTF.

The chain joins TRBV18 to TRBJ1-2, with a weak D call TRBD1 (5 bases). The CDR3 has 16 amino acids. V lost 2 bases and J lost 2, with 15 bases in between. Germline CDR1 reads KGHSH; CDR2 reads LQKENI. The CDR3 sequence is CASSPSVSTVNYGYTF. The DNA for the CDR3 is TGTGCCAGCTCACCATCCGTCTCGACAGTAAACTATGGCTACACCTTC. Full variable domain (rest looked up from reference TRBV18 and TRBJ1-2): NAGVMQNPRHLVRRRGQEARLRCSPMKGHSHVYWYRQLPEEGLKFMVYLQKENIIDESGMPKERFSAEFPKEGPSILRIQQVVRGDSAAYFCASSPSVSTVNYGYTFGSGTRLTVV.

The gene calls are TRBV6-5 and TRBJ1-2, with 8 bases fitting TRBD1. This CDR3 region has 14 residues. After removal of 2 bases from V and 8 bases from J, the junction contained 7 bases not matched to a gene. Looked up from germline, CDR1 is MNHEY and CDR2 is SVGAGI. In DNA, the CDR3 is TGTGCCAGCAGTTACGGGACAGGACCCTCGGGCTACACCTTC. Translation: CASSYGTGPSGYTF.

The rearrangement links TRBV2 to TRBJ2-7; 8 bases map to TRBD1. Germline V gene data show CDR1 as SNHLY and CDR2 as FYNNEI. The CDR3 extends over 15 amino acids. The trim removed 4 bases at V and 3 bases at J, leaving 8 bases unmatched. The CDR3: CASSVGTGPRYEQYF. In DNA form, the CDR3 reads TGTGCCAGCAGTGTCGGGACAGGCCCCCGCTACGAGCAGTACTTC. Complete variable domain (other parts from reference TRBV2 and TRBJ2-7): EPEVTQTPSHQVTQMGQEVILRCVPISNHLYFYWYRQILGQKVEFLVSFYNNEISEKSEIFDDQFSVERPDGSNFTLKIRSTKLEDSAMYFCASSVGTGPRYEQYFGPGTRLTVT.

This chain uses TRBV9 with TRBJ2-1; TRBD1 is a possible D gene (6 bases). V lost 0 bases and J lost 9, with 13 bases in between. This CDR3 comprises 14 residues. Germline lookup yields CDR1 SGDLS and CDR2 YYNGEE. For the CDR3, the DNA is TGTGCCAGCAGCGTAGTGACAGGCCGGGGTGAGCAGTTCTTC. Translated, it gives CASSVVTGRGEQFF.

The chain is built from TRBV19 and TRBJ2-2, with 7 bases aligning to TRBD1. With V trimmed by 8 bases and J by 2 bases, 8 bases remained unmatched. In germline, CDR1 is LNHDA, CDR2 SQIVND (reference sequence). The CDR3 loop spans 15 amino acids. CDR3 residues: CASALTGSNTGELFF. The CDR3 DNA follows: TGTGCCAGTGCCCTGACAGGGTCCAACACCGGGGAGCTGTTTTTT.

The chain links TRBV30 to TRBJ2-4, with D uncertain. CDR1 is GTSNPN and CDR2 is SVGIG in the germline V gene (reference sequence). Between the trimmed V and J ends, which lost 3 bases and 1 base, there was a span of 10 bases. The CDR3 is 14 amino acids. The CDR3 nucleotides are TGTGCCTGGAGCGAGCGAAATGCCAAAAACATTCAGTACTTC. It translates to CAWSERNAKNIQYF.

The chain joins TRBV19 to TRBJ1-1; the D gene is possibly TRBD1 (5 bases). V gave up 4 bases and J gave up 0 bases, with 12 bases separating them. Per germline, CDR1 LNHDA and CDR2 SQIVND (reference sequence). The CDR3 is 15 amino acids. The CDR3: CASSKAGLMNTEAFF. CDR3 in DNA: TGTGCCAGTAGTAAGGCAGGGCTCATGAACACTGAAGCTTTCTTT.

Relative to its sample, this clone is medium-sized. CDR3 nucleotides: TGTGCCAGCAGTTTGTGGGAGGGTGAAAAACTGTTTTTT. Translated: CASSLWEGEKLFF. V is TRBV6-5 and J is TRBJ1-4, with D unclear. V dropped 4 bases and J dropped 7 bases, with 10 bases sitting between them. CDR3 length: 13 residues. Germline V gives CDR1 MNHEY, CDR2 SVGAGI.

The J gene is TRBJ2-7, the V gene TRBV4-2, with 12 bases aligning to TRBD2. Per germline, CDR1 LGHNA and CDR2 YNFKEQ. Trimming took 3 bases from V and 3 from J; bases not matched to a gene: 3. This CDR3 is built from 15 residues. CDR3 in amino acids: CASSQGLAGGYEQYF. The CDR3 DNA sequence: TGTGCCAGCAGCCAGGGACTAGCGGGCGGCTACGAGCAGTACTTC.

This clone was seen once. At one of its ends the junction is not consistent with the germline gene, which may arise from a read error. The rearrangement joins TRBV7-7 to TRBJ2-1; D is unresolved. Germline V gene data show CDR1 as SSHAT and CDR2 as FNYEAQ (reference sequence). The CDR3 length is 16 residues. CDR3 DNA sequence: TGTGCTAGCAGCCCTTTAGCCTCCAGCTCCTACAATGAGCAGTTCTTC. Translated: CASSPLASSSYNEQFF. Looking up the rest from reference TRBV7-7 and TRBJ2-1 gives the full variable domain: GAGVSQSPRYKVTKRGQDVTLRCDPISSHATLYWYQQALGQGPEFLTYFNYEAQPDKSGLPSDRFSAERPEGSISTLTIQRTEQRDSAMYRCASSPLASSSYNEQFFGPGTRLTVL.

V and J are TRBV12-3 or TRBV12-4 and TRBJ1-2; D gene uncertain. V lost 3 bases and J 2 bases, leaving 7 bases between the germline ends. This CDR3 region has 13 residues. CDR3 nucleotides: TGTGCCAGCAGTTTCGGGCAGAACTATGGCTACACCTTC. Protein product: CASSFGQNYGYTF.

This clone showed up just a few times. V is TRBV27 and J is TRBJ2-3, with 7 bases matching TRBD2. The CDR3 extends over 15 amino acids. V was pared by 8 bases and J by 5 bases, with 13 bases of the junction left unmatched. In germline, CDR1 is MNHEY, CDR2 SMNVEV (reference sequence). The CDR3 region is CASRSSLAVRDTQYF. The DNA of the CDR3 is TGTGCCAGCCGATCCTCTCTAGCGGTAAGAGATACGCAGTATTTT.

This sequence joins TRBV7-9 and TRBJ1-4; D is possibly TRBD1 (6 bases). V was pared by 5 bases and J by 3 bases, with 10 bases between. The germline CDR1 and CDR2 sequences are SEHNR and FQNEAQ (reference sequence). This CDR3 has 14 amino acids. CDR3 nucleotides: TGTGCCAGCAGCATCAGGGGATCTAATGAAAAACTGTTTTTT. Protein: CASSIRGSNEKLFF.

A few counts support this clone. The chain uses TRBV27 and TRBJ1-2; possibly TRBD1 for D (5 bases). Germline lookup yields CDR1 MNHEY and CDR2 SMNVEV (reference sequence). Trimming pared 4 bases from V and 3 bases from J, leaving 24 bases between. This CDR3 contains 18 residues. CDR3 region: CASSSSWGRGGIYYGYTF. Here the CDR3 DNA reads TGTGCCAGCAGTTCCTCGTGGGGGAGGGGAGGGATTTACTATGGCTACACCTTC.

V usage is TRBV4-3 and J usage is TRBJ2-1, with 13 bases fitting TRBD2. This CDR3 region has 19 residues. V shed 0 bases and J 4 bases; nucleotides not matched to a gene: 9. Germline-derived CDR1 and CDR2 are LGHNA and YSLEER. CDR3 sequence: CASSQDSGTSGGAYNEQFF. CDR3 nucleotide sequence: TGCGCCAGCAGCCAAGACTCCGGAACTAGCGGGGGGGCTTACAATGAGCAGTTCTTC.

The V and J genes are TRBV15 and TRBJ1-1; no definite D call. The V end was cut by 3 bases, the J end by 1 base, with 15 bases between. Germline V CDR1 and CDR2: LNHNV, YYDKDF (reference sequence). CDR3 length equals 16 residues. CDR3 bases: TGTGCCACCAGCAGCGGTAGGCCGGTTCCGAACACTGAAGCTTTCTTT. Amino acids: CATSSGRPVPNTEAFF. The entire variable domain, with the rest obtained from reference TRBV15 and TRBJ1-1, is as follows: DAMVIQNPRYQVTQFGKPVTLSCSQTLNHNVMYWYQQKSSQAPKLLFHYYDKDFNNEADTPDNFQSRRPNTSFCFLDIRSPGLGDTAMYLCATSSGRPVPNTEAFFGQGTRLTVV.

V is TRBV28 and J is TRBJ1-1; 10 bases agree with TRBD1. This CDR3 spans 16 amino acids. Germline loops: CDR1 MDHEN, CDR2 SYDVKM. V shed 6 bases, J shed 2 bases, and the junction held 9 bases outside the gene matches. The CDR3 DNA reads as TGTGCCAGCAGCGACCGGACAGGGGGTTCAAACACTGAAGCTTTCTTT. The encoded protein is CASSDRTGGSNTEAFF.

This clone was seen more than once but under ten times. The rearrangement uses TRBV18 and TRBJ2-1; perhaps TRBD2 as D (6 bases). Germline V gene data show CDR1 as KGHSH and CDR2 as LQKENI. The V and J ends lost 2 bases and 14 bases respectively, with 19 bases between them. This CDR3 is 14 amino acids long. In nucleotides, the CDR3 is TGTGCCAGCTCACCATCCCGGGAGACCAAAGGGGAGTTCTTC. It yields the protein CASSPSRETKGEFF.

The V call is TRBV5-5, the J call TRBJ1-2; tentatively, D is TRBD1 (6 bases). The CDR3 loop spans 13 amino acids. Germline V gene lookup returns CDR1 SGHKS and CDR2 YYEKEE (reference sequence). Trimming pared 4 bases from V and 6 bases from J, leaving 13 bases between. The CDR3: CASSMIQGHGYTF. DNA of the CDR3: TGTGCCAGCAGCATGATACAGGGACATGGCTACACCTTC.

The chain couples TRBV7-9 to TRBJ2-2, with D hard to call. CDR1 is SEHNR and CDR2 is FQNEAQ in the germline V gene (reference sequence). V was clipped by 6 bases and J by 7 bases, with 15 bases between them. The length of the CDR3 is 14 residues. In DNA form, the CDR3 reads TGTGCCAGCAGTCCTGACTTTATTCACGGGGAGCTGTTTTTT. Protein: CASSPDFIHGELFF.